These 22 T cell receptor beta chains originate from one sample sequenced in a study of OX40 agonist ivuxolimab in advanced cancers. TCRdb's copy holds only in-frame clones and misses some; the assay was immunoSEQ multiplex PCR. The sample shows roughly 100,000 clones, under 90% of them seen only once. The sample here was CD4+ or CD8+ T cells sorted from blood, taken in a trial of the OX40 agonist ivuxolimab. These receptors all stem from an adult with an advanced solid tumor such as melanoma, head and neck, liver or kidney cancer.

V gene TRBV5-1 combines with J gene TRBJ1-1; D uncertain. There are 14 residues in the CDR3. Trimming shortened V by 2 bases and J by 1 base, and 9 bases separated the two germline ends. The germline V gene has CDR1 SGHRS and CDR2 YFSETQ. The CDR3 sequence: CASSLRTENTEAFF. CDR3 nucleotides: TGCGCCAGCAGCTTAAGGACGGAGAACACTGAAGCTTTCTTT.

V usage is TRBV2 and J usage is TRBJ2-7, with a weak D call TRBD2 (6 bases). V was shortened by 3 bases and J by 2 bases, with 11 bases between the two germline ends. The CDR3 sequence is 14 residues long. The germline V gene encodes CDR1 SNHLY and CDR2 FYNNEI. For the CDR3, the DNA is TGTGCCAGCAGTGAGGAGGGCGGAGCCTACGAGCAGTACTTC. Its translation is CASSEEGGAYEQYF.

This chain's CDR3 is CASSPQGDYGYTF. Written as DNA, the CDR3 is TGTGCCAGCTCACCACAAGGGGACTATGGCTACACCTTC. The chain joins TRBV18 to TRBJ1-2; D is possibly TRBD1 (5 bases). Trimming cost V 1 base and J 3 bases, with 6 bases left between them. CDR1 is KGHSH, CDR2 LQKENI, per germline. CDR3 length: 13 residues.

The CDR3 coding sequence is TGTGCCTGGACGGGACAGGGGGTAAACACTGAAGCTTTCTTT. Translated: CAWTGQGVNTEAFF. The chain carries TRBV30 and TRBJ1-1; 11 nucleotides align to TRBD1. CDR1 is GTSNPN, CDR2 SVGIG, per germline (reference sequence). V gave up 4 bases and J gave up 2 bases; unmatched junction bases: 3. This CDR3 has 14 amino acids.

J is TRBJ2-3 and V is TRBV2, with no clear D. Trimming removed 3 bases at V and 2 bases at J, with 6 bases between. Germline assignment: CDR1 SNHLY and CDR2 FYNNEI. The CDR3 is 13 amino acids. The DNA of the CDR3 is TGTGCCAGCAGTGATGCCCTCACAGATACGCAGTATTTT. It yields the protein CASSDALTDTQYF.

This clone was seen a few times. The chain joins TRBV2 to TRBJ2-7, with a weak D call TRBD2 (5 bases). The germline V gene encodes CDR1 SNHLY and CDR2 FYNNEI. This CDR3 is 12 amino acids long. V lost 7 bases and J lost 5, with 12 bases in between. CDR3 in DNA: TGTGCCAGCACCGGGATCCCAGACGAGCAGTACTTC. Translating gives CASTGIPDEQYF.

The chain uses TRBV2 and TRBJ2-3, with 7 bases identical to TRBD2. With V trimmed by 4 bases and J by 3 bases, 4 bases remained unmatched. Germline V gives CDR1 SNHLY, CDR2 FYNNEI. This CDR3 region has 14 residues. The CDR3 here is CASSVTGGTDTQYF. The CDR3 DNA reads TGTGCCAGCAGTGTTACCGGGGGGACAGATACGCAGTATTTT.

This clone was seen only once. J is TRBJ2-1 and V is TRBV4-3, with 8 bases fitting TRBD2. The CDR3 extends over 18 amino acids. The germline V gene encodes CDR1 LGHNA and CDR2 YSLEER. J lost 0 bases, V lost 0 bases, and 7 bases had no gene match. DNA of the CDR3: TGCGCCAGCAGCCAAGAGGGGGTAGCGGGGAGCTCCTACAATGAGCAGTTCTTC. It translates to CASSQEGVAGSSYNEQFF.

The chain is built from TRBV18 and TRBJ2-7; the match to TRBD2 covers 9 bases. V trimming: 3 bases; J trimming: 4 bases; junction bases outside the gene matches: 7. Germline V lookup: CDR1 KGHSH, CDR2 LQKENI. The CDR3 contains 15 residues. The CDR3 DNA reads TGTGCCAGCTCACCGCAGTCTAGCGGGAAATACGAGCAGTACTTC. The encoded protein is CASSPQSSGKYEQYF.

The chain carries TRBV18 and TRBJ1-2; 9 nucleotides match TRBD1. Losses at the gene ends were 1 base for V and 5 bases for J; bases not matched to a gene: 5. The CDR3 consists of 15 residues. Per the germline V gene, CDR1 is KGHSH and CDR2 is LQKENI. The CDR3 loop is CASSPLDRGFYGYTF. The CDR3, as DNA: TGTGCCAGCTCACCACTGGACAGGGGATTTTATGGCTACACCTTC.

CDR3 nucleotide sequence: TGTGCCAGCAGAACTAGCGGAGGCTATGAGCAGTTCTTC. Its translation: CASRTSGGYEQFF. The chain has TRBV25-1 and TRBJ2-1, with TRBD2 matching over 8 bases. J was trimmed by 8 bases and V by 6 bases; bases with no gene match: 6. The germline V gene has CDR1 MGHDK and CDR2 SYGVNS. The length of the CDR3 is 13 residues. The full variable domain, with the rest looked up from reference TRBV25-1 and TRBJ2-1, is EADIYQTPRYLVIGTGKKITLECSQTMGHDKMYWYQQDPGMELHLIHYSYGVNSTEKGDLSSESTVSRIRTEHFPLTLESARPSHTSQYLCASRTSGGYEQFFGPGTRLTVL.

The chain combines TRBV19 with TRBJ2-7; tentative D call: TRBD1 (5 bases). V lost 2 bases to trimming and J lost 0 bases, with 5 bases between them. The germline CDR1 and CDR2 sequences are LNHDA and SQIVND (reference sequence). The CDR3 is made up of 13 amino acids. CDR3 sequence: CASSITGSYEQYF. The CDR3 DNA reads as TGTGCCAGTAGTATAACAGGCTCCTACGAGCAGTACTTC.

The chain uses TRBV11-2 and TRBJ1-5; 8 nucleotides match TRBD1. The J segment lost 6 bases and the V segment lost 5 bases, leaving 9 bases of the junction unmatched. The CDR3 totals 15 residues. Germline loops: CDR1 SGHAT, CDR2 FQNNGV. The CDR3 loop reads CASSRDRGRAQPQHF. CDR3 in DNA: TGTGCCAGCAGCCGCGACAGGGGACGAGCTCAGCCCCAGCATTTT.

The genes are TRBV28 and TRBJ1-2; TRBD1 aligns across 9 bases. Unmatched junction bases numbered 16, after V lost 6 bases and J lost 8 bases. The CDR3 sequence is 16 residues long. Germline V gene lookup returns CDR1 MDHEN and CDR2 SYDVKM. CDR3 residues: CASRRAGTGNLQGYTF. CDR3 bases: TGTGCCAGCAGGCGCGCCGGGACAGGGAACTTGCAGGGCTACACCTTC.

This chain joins TRBV9 and TRBJ2-2; D gene uncertain. The V gene's germline CDR1 is SGDLS and CDR2 YYNGEE. The CDR3 sequence is 16 residues long. V lost 0 bases, J lost 1 base, and 10 bases lay in between. The CDR3 DNA follows: TGTGCCAGCAGCGTAGACGAGTTAGGGAACACCGGGGAGCTGTTTTTT. This sequence encodes CASSVDELGNTGELFF.

As DNA, the CDR3 is TGTGCCAGCAGCTTAGGGGTCCCCGTGGACTATGGCTACACCTTC. Amino acids: CASSLGVPVDYGYTF. The genes are TRBV4-2 and TRBJ1-2, with a weak D call TRBD1 (5 bases). CDR1 and CDR2 from the germline V gene are LGHNA and YNFKEQ. This CDR3 spans 15 amino acids. Trimming pared 5 bases from V and 3 bases from J, leaving 16 bases between.

The chain combines TRBV10-3 with TRBJ1-3; D is possibly TRBD1 (6 bases). The germline V gene encodes CDR1 ENHRY and CDR2 SYGVKD. This CDR3 is 14 amino acids long. The ends were cut back, 6 bases at V and 0 bases at J, with 9 bases in the middle. CDR3 in amino acids: CAISGTTSGNTIYF. CDR3 nucleotide sequence: TGTGCCATCAGCGGGACAACCTCTGGAAACACCATATATTTT.

The chain is built from TRBV7-2 and TRBJ2-1; 14 bases line up with TRBD2. V shed 1 base and J 14 bases; nucleotides not matched to a gene: 4. Looked up from germline, CDR1 is SGHTA and CDR2 is FQGNSA. This CDR3 comprises 14 residues. CDR3 sequence: CASSLDRTSGRKFF. The DNA for the CDR3 is TGTGCCAGCAGCTTAGATCGGACTAGCGGGAGGAAGTTCTTC. Full variable domain (missing parts from reference TRBV7-2 and TRBJ2-1): GAGVSQSPSNKVTEKGKDVELRCDPISGHTALYWYRQSLGQGLEFLIYFQGNSAPDKSGLPSDRFSAERTGGSVSTLTIQRTQQEDSAVYLCASSLDRTSGRKFFGPGTRLTVL.

The CDR3 bases are TGTGCCAGCTCACCAAAAACAGGGGATAGCGAGCAGTACTTC. The encoded protein is CASSPKTGDSEQYF. The J gene is TRBJ2-7, the V gene TRBV18; TRBD1 matches 7 bases. Trimming cost V 2 bases and J 6 bases; bases outside gene matches: 7. Germline V gene lookup returns CDR1 KGHSH and CDR2 LQKENI. This CDR3 has 14 amino acids.

This rearrangement joins TRBV6-1 to TRBJ2-5, with D tentatively TRBD2 (6 bases). With 6 bases removed from V and 5 bases from J, the gap between germline ends came to 13 bases. The germline V gene encodes CDR1 MNHNS and CDR2 SASEGT. CDR3 length equals 13 residues. CDR3 amino acids: CASSESGRETQYF. The CDR3 bases are TGTGCCAGCAGCGAGTCGGGGAGGGAGACCCAGTACTTC.

The V gene is TRBV2, the J gene TRBJ1-2; no reliable D call. Trimming removed 3 bases from V and 0 bases from J, with 8 bases in between. Germline lookup yields CDR1 SNHLY and CDR2 FYNNEI. The CDR3 sequence is 14 residues long. CDR3 nucleotide sequence: TGTGCCAGCAGTGACTGGAAACCTAACTATGGCTACACCTTC. Encoded protein: CASSDWKPNYGYTF.

The J gene is TRBJ1-4, the V gene TRBV19; tentative D call: TRBD1 (5 bases). Germline loops: CDR1 LNHDA, CDR2 SQIVND (reference sequence). Deletions cut 7 bases from V and 7 bases from J, with 16 bases between. CDR3 length equals 14 residues. CDR3 nucleotide sequence: TGTGCCAGTAACACGGGACCGCTGGCTGAAAAACTGTTTTTT. As protein: CASNTGPLAEKLFF.